This TCR beta chain was identified in a study of T cell clones after liver transplantation. Study in general: HCV positivity affected three of eight recipients; the rest lacked autoimmune or viral indications.

This table comes from immunoSEQ multiplex PCR, and its TCRdb copy is limited to in-frame clones, with some not included. The table has 50,000 to 55,000 clones, 65% to 80% seen once. This CDR3 has 16 amino acids. Unmatched junction bases numbered 14, after V lost 6 bases and J lost 7 bases. CDR1 SNHLY and CDR2 FYNNEI come from the germline V gene. Material: CD4+ T cells from blood, obtained around 54 months after liver transplant. The rearrangement joins TRBV2 to TRBJ2-2; 7 nucleotides match TRBD1. The clonotype was recovered from a human patient who received a liver transplant. Some of the T cells may derive from the graft donor. CDR3 protein: CASRKDPGTAGGELFF. The CDR3 bases are TGTGCCAGCAGGAAGGACCCCGGGACAGCAGGCGGGGAGCTGTTTTTT.